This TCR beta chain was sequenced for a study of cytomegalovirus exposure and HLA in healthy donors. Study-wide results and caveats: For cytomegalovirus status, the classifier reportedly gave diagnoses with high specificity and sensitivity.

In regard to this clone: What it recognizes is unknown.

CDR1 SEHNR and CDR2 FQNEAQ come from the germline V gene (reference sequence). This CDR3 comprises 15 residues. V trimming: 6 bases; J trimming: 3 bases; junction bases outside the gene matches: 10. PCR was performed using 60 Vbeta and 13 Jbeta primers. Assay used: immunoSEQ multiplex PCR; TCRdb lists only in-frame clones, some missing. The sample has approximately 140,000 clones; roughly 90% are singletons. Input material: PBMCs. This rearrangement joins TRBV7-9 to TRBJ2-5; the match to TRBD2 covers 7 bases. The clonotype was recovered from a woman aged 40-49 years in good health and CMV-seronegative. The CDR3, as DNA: TGTGCCAGCAGTTTCACGCTTCTAGCGGAAGAGACCCAGTACTTC. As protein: CASSFTLLAEETQYF.